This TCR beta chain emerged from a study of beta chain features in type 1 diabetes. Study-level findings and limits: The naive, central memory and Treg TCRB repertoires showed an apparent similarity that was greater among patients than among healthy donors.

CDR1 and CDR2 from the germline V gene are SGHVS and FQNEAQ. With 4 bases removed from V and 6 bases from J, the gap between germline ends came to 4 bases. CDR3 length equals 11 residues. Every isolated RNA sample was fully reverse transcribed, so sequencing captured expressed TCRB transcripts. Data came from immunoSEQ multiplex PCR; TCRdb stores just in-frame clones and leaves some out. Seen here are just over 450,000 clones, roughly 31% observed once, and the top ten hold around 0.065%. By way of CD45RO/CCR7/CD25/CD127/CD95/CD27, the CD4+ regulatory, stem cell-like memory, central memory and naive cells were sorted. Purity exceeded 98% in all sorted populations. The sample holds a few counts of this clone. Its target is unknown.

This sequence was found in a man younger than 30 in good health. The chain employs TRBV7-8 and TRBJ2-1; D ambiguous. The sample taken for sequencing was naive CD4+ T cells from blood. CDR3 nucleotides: TGTGCCAGCAGCTACCTCAATGAGCAGTTCTTC. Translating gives CASSYLNEQFF. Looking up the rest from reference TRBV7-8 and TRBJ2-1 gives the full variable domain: GAGVSQSPRYKVAKRGQDVALRCDPISGHVSLFWYQQALGQGPEFLTYFQNEAQLDKSGLPSDRFFAERPEGSVSTLKIQRTQQEDSAVYLCASSYLNEQFFGPGTRLTVL.